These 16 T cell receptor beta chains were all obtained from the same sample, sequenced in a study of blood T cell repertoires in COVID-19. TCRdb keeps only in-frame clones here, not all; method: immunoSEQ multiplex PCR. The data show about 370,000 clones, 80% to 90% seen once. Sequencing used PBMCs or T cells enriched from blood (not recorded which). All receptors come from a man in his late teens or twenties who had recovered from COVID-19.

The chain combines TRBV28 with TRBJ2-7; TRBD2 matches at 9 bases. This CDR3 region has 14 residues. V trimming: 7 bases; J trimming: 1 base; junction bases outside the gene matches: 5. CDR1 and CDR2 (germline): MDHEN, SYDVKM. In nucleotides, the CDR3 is TGTGCCAGCATGGCTAGCGGGGTATCCTACGAGCAGTACTTC. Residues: CASMASGVSYEQYF.

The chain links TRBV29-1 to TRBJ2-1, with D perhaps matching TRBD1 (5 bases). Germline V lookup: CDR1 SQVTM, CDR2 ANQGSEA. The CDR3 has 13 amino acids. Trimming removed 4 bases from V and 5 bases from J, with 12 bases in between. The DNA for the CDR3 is TGCAGCGTTGTACAGGCTCCCAACAATGAGCAGTTCTTC. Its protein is CSVVQAPNNEQFF.

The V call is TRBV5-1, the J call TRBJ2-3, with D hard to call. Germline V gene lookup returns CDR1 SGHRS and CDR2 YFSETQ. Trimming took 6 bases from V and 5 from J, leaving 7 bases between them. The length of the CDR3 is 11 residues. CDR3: CASNRGDTQYF. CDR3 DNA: TGCGCCAGCAACCGAGGAGATACGCAGTATTTT.

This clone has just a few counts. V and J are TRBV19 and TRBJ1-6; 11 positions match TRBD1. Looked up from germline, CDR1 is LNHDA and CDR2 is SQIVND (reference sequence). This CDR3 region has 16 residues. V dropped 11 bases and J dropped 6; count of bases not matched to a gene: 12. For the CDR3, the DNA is TGTGCCCCCCGGGACAGGGGGACGTGGGGTAATTCACCCCTCCACTTT. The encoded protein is CAPRDRGTWGNSPLHF.

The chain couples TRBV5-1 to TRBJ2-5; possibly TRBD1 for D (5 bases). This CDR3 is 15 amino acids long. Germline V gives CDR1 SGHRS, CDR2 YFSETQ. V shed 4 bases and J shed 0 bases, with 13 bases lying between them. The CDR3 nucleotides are TGCGCCAGCAGCACCCTTGACAGAAACCAAGAGACCCAGTACTTC. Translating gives CASSTLDRNQETQYF.

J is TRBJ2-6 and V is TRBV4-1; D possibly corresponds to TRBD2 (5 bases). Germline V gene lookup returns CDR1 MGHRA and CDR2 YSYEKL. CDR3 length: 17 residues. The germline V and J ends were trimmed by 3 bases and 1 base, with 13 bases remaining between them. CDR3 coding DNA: TGCGCCAGCAGCCATTCTCCCACGGGGTCTGGGGCCAACGTCCTGACTTTC. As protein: CASSHSPTGSGANVLTF.

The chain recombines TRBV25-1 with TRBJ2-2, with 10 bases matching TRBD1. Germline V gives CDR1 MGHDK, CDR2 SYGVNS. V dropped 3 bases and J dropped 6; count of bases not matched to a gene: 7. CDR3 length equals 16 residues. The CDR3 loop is CASSEPTGGFAGELFF. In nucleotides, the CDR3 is TGTGCCAGCAGTGAGCCGACAGGGGGCTTCGCCGGGGAGCTGTTTTTT.

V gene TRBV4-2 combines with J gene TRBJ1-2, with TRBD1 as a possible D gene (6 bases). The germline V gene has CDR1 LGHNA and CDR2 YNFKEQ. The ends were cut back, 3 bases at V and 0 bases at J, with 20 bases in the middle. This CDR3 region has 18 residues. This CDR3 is CASSHEPGAGDTNYGYTF. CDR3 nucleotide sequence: TGTGCCAGCAGCCACGAGCCAGGGGCGGGAGATACTAACTATGGCTACACCTTC.

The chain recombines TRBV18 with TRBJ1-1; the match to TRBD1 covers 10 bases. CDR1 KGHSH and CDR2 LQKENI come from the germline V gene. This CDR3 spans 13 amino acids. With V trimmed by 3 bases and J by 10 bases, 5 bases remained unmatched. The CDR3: CASSPTGGGGAFF. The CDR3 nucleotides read TGTGCCAGCTCACCGACAGGGGGCGGTGGAGCTTTCTTT.

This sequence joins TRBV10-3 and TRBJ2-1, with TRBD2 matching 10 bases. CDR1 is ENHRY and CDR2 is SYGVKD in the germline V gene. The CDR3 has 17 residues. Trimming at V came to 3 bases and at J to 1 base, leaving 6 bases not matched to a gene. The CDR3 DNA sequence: TGTGCCATCAGTGAAGACCGAGCGGGAGGGTCCTACAATGAGCAGTTCTTC. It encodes CAISEDRAGGSYNEQFF.

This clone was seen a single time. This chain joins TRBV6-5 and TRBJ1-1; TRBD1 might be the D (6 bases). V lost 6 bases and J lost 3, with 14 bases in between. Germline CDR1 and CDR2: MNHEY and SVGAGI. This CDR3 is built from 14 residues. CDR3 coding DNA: TGTGCCAGCAGGGCCATTCAGGGGTACACTGAAGCTTTCTTT. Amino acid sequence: CASRAIQGYTEAFF.

Here the CDR3 DNA reads TGCGCCAGCAGAGTAGCGGGGTTCTCCTACAATGAGCAGTTCTTC. Amino acid sequence: CASRVAGFSYNEQFF. V is TRBV5-1 and J is TRBJ2-1; TRBD2 aligns across 8 bases. CDR1 and CDR2 (germline): SGHRS, YFSETQ. J gave up 0 bases and V 5 bases, and 4 bases lay outside the gene matches. The CDR3 consists of 15 residues. The full variable domain, completed using reference TRBV5-1 and TRBJ2-1, is KAGVTQTPRYLIKTRGQQVTLSCSPISGHRSVSWYQQTPGQGLQFLFEYFSETQRNKGNFPGRFSGRQFSNSRSEMNVSTLELGDSALYLCASRVAGFSYNEQFFGPGTRLTVL.

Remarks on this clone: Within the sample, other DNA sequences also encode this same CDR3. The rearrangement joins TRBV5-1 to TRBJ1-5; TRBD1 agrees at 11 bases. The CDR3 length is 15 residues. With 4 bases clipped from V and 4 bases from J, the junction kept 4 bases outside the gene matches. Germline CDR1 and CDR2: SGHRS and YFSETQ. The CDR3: CASSLGTGGNQPQHF. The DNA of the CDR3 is TGCGCCAGCAGCCTAGGGACAGGGGGGAATCAGCCCCAGCATTTT.

CDR3: CASSALAIRDEQFF. CDR3 bases: TGTGCCAGCAGCGCCCTAGCTATTCGCGATGAGCAGTTCTTC. The rearrangement joins TRBV9 to TRBJ2-1; possible D gene TRBD2, 5 bases. Trimming cost V 3 bases and J 8 bases, with 15 bases left between them. Per the germline V gene, CDR1 is SGDLS and CDR2 is YYNGEE. CDR3 size: 14 residues. Full variable domain (remainder filled in from reference TRBV9 and TRBJ2-1): DSGVTQTPKHLITATGQRVTLRCSPRSGDLSVYWYQQSLDQGLQFLIQYYNGEERAKGNILERFSAQQFPDLHSELNLSSLELGDSALYFCASSALAIRDEQFFGPGTRLTVL.

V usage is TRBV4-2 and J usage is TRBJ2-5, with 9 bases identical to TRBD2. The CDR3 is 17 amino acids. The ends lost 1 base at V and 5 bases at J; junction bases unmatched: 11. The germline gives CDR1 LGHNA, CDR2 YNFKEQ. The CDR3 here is CASSQASGGGAGETQYF. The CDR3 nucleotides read TGTGCCAGCAGCCAAGCGTCTGGCGGGGGGGCGGGGGAGACCCAGTACTTC.

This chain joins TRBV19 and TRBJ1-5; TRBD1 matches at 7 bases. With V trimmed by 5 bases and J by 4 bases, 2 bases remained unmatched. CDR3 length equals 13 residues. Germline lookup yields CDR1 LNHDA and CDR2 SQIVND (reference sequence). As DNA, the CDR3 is TGTGCCAGTAGTCGACAGGGAAATCAGCCCCAGCATTTT. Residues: CASSRQGNQPQHF.